This record looks at one T cell receptor beta chain sequence and its context. This record belongs to a study of blood T cell repertoires in COVID-19. This CDR3 contains 15 residues. Germline CDR1 is ENHRY and CDR2 is SYGVKD. V lost 10 bases, J lost 6 bases, and 16 bases stayed unmatched. Measured with immunoSEQ multiplex PCR; TCRdb has only the in-frame clones, and not every one. Of about 160,000 clones listed, 70% to 85% are singletons. The chain couples TRBV10-3 to TRBJ1-1, with 8 bases identical to TRBD1. This receptor was identified in a woman aged 80 or over with acute or convalescent COVID-19. Material for sequencing was peripheral blood. This CDR3 is CATLGGDRRGAEAFF. The DNA of the CDR3 is TGTGCCACTCTCGGAGGGGACAGGAGGGGTGCTGAAGCTTTCTTT.